This T cell receptor beta chain emerged from a study of T-cell memory formation after mild COVID-19. Germline CDR1 reads MNHEY; CDR2 reads SVGEGT. The CDR3 is 15 amino acids. The V and J ends lost 4 bases and 4 bases respectively, with 14 bases between them. This clonotype was seen only a few times. In TCRdb, the 5' RACE reads were re-called with MiXCR into one record per CDR3 protein. This sample has about 560,000 distinct CDR3 sequences, with roughly 18% found just once. The chain couples TRBV6-2 or TRBV6-3 to TRBJ2-1, with D perhaps matching TRBD1 (6 bases). Sequenced: PBMCs or a T cell subset sorted from them (not recorded which). This sequence originates from an adult woman who had mild COVID-19 (a few samples of this study predate the infection). Cell type and time point are not known. The CDR3 bases are TGTGCCAGCAGTTTTGTCGGACAGCCGTACAATGAGCAGTTCTTC. This encodes CASSFVGQPYNEQFF.